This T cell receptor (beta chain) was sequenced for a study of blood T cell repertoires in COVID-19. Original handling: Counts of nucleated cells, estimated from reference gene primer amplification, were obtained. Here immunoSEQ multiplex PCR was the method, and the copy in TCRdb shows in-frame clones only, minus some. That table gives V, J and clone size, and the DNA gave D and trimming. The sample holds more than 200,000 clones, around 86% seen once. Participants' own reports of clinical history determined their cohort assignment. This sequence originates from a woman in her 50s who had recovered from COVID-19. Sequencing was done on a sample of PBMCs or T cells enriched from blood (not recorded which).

CDR3 sequence (DNA): TGTGCCAGCTCACCACTTACGGGAGGGGCGCGAAGTACCGGGGAGCTGTTTTTT. It is translated as CASSPLTGGARSTGELFF. The chain employs TRBV18 and TRBJ2-2; 8 positions agree with TRBD2. Germline V CDR1 and CDR2: KGHSH, LQKENI. The CDR3 has 18 amino acids. The J segment lost 5 bases and the V segment lost 1 base, leaving 12 bases of the junction unmatched.